This T cell receptor (beta chain) was sequenced during a study of T cells in localized non-small cell lung cancer. General study findings and limits: A median of 57 of the top 100 tumor clones appeared in adjacent lung, which was paired and uninvolved. Among the tissues sampled, uninvolved adjacent lung had the highest T cell clonality, above tumor.

V lost 7 bases and J 0 bases, leaving 16 bases between the germline ends. This CDR3 contains 15 residues. The V gene's germline CDR1 is MNHEY and CDR2 SVGAGI. The method was immunoSEQ multiplex PCR; TCRdb's version includes in-frame clones alone and lacks a portion of them. The sample holds 20,000 to 30,000 clones, around 90% seen once. This clone is medium-sized by share. Antigen specificity is unknown. The TCR originated in a man aged 40-75 years with stage III squamous cell lung carcinoma. This sequence joins TRBV6-5 and TRBJ2-7, with no clear D. Sequenced material: peripheral blood, taken before any cancer treatment. CDR3 nucleotide sequence: TGTGCCAGCAAAGCCCCGGGCGGCCACTCCTACGAGCAGTACTTC. It is translated as CASKAPGGHSYEQYF.